The 27 T cell receptor beta chains below come from one sample, sequenced in a study of shared clonotypes between healthy human individuals. Libraries were prepared by immunoSEQ multiplex PCR; TCRdb keeps only in-frame clonotypes and omits some of them. The table includes around 83,000 clones, over 55% detected once. The sample comprised memory CD8+ T cells sorted from blood. Subset indicated: CD45RO+ cells pooled with CCR7-negative TemRA cells. The receptors shown here come from a man under 40 in good health.

In this sample, this clone is large. Other DNA sequences from this sample encode an identical CDR3 as well. This chain uses TRBV28 with TRBJ2-7; 7 bases match TRBD1. Germline V gene data show CDR1 as MDHEN and CDR2 as SYDVKM. This CDR3 comprises 12 residues. The ends lost 5 bases at V and 3 bases at J; junction bases unmatched: 1. In DNA, the CDR3 is TGTGCCAGCAGTGGGACAGACTACGAGCAGTACTTC. Encoded protein: CASSGTDYEQYF.

The genes are TRBV6-1 and TRBJ2-7; no clear D. Trimming took 6 bases from V and 3 from J, leaving 15 bases between them. The germline V gene encodes CDR1 MNHNS and CDR2 SASEGT. The CDR3 totals 14 residues. CDR3 sequence reads: CASSRRLHDYEQYF. The CDR3 nucleotides are TGTGCCAGCAGCCGAAGGCTACACGACTACGAGCAGTACTTC.

V and J are TRBV27 and TRBJ2-7; tentative D call: TRBD2 (5 bases). Germline CDR1 MNHEY, CDR2 SMNVEV (reference sequence). The CDR3 is 15 residues long. V shed 4 bases and J shed 2 bases, with 15 bases lying between them. This chain's CDR3 is CASSSNPSGAYEQYF. The DNA for the CDR3 is TGTGCCAGCAGTTCGAACCCCTCCGGGGCCTACGAGCAGTACTTC.

V is TRBV28 and J is TRBJ1-2; TRBD1 might be the D (5 bases). CDR1 is MDHEN, CDR2 SYDVKM, per germline. V lost 1 base, J lost 4 bases, and 19 bases lay in between. CDR3 length: 17 residues. The DNA of the CDR3 is TGTGCCAGCAGTTTATTAGGGAATGCAGGGATGAGCTATGGCTACACCTTC. Protein: CASSLLGNAGMSYGYTF.

The rearrangement uses TRBV6-5 and TRBJ2-5, with 7 positions matching TRBD1. The CDR3 is 15 amino acids. Losses at the gene ends were 3 bases for V and 3 bases for J; bases not matched to a gene: 7. Looked up from germline, CDR1 is MNHEY and CDR2 is SVGAGI. CDR3 sequence: CASSYGLGTEETQYF. CDR3 DNA: TGTGCCAGCAGTTATGGGCTAGGGACAGAAGAGACCCAGTACTTC.

This chain joins TRBV25-1 and TRBJ2-5; D not certain. CDR1 is MGHDK and CDR2 is SYGVNS in the germline V gene. Trimming took 2 bases from V and 2 from J, leaving 15 bases between them. The CDR3 has 16 amino acids. In nucleotides, the CDR3 is TGTGCCAGCAGTGAAATATCCCTAACCAGACAAGAGACCCAGTACTTC. Its translation: CASSEISLTRQETQYF.

V and J are TRBV5-1 and TRBJ2-1, with 14 nucleotides matching TRBD2. The V gene end was trimmed by 0 bases and the J gene end by 10 bases; junction bases not matched to a gene: 3. CDR1 and CDR2 (germline): SGHRS, YFSETQ. This CDR3 comprises 15 residues. CDR3 in DNA: TGCGCCAGCAGCTTGGTGGGACTAGCGGGAGACGAGCAGTTCTTC. It is translated as CASSLVGLAGDEQFF.

The CDR3 sequence is CASSYDEGYTF. DNA for the CDR3: TGTGCCAGCAGTTATGATGAGGGCTACACCTTC. The chain couples TRBV27 to TRBJ1-2, with D unresolved. Germline V gene sequence: CDR1 MNHEY, CDR2 SMNVEV (reference sequence). This CDR3 contains 11 residues. V gave up 4 bases and J gave up 8 bases, with 8 bases separating them.

The chain is built from TRBV30 and TRBJ2-2; 16 bases line up with TRBD2. Trimming removed 3 bases from V and 5 bases from J; junction bases left unmatched: 12. This CDR3 is built from 19 residues. Germline values: CDR1 GTSNPN, CDR2 SVGIG (reference sequence). In nucleotides, the CDR3 is TGTGCCTGGAGGAAAATCCCCGGGACTAGCGGGAGGGGGACCGGGGAGCTGTTTTTT. Translation: CAWRKIPGTSGRGTGELFF.

Ten or more counts support this clone. V gene TRBV25-1 combines with J gene TRBJ2-7, with D perhaps matching TRBD1 or TRBD2 (5 bases each). V shed 6 bases and J shed 3 bases, with 9 bases lying between them. The CDR3 consists of 12 residues. Germline CDR1 is MGHDK and CDR2 is SYGVNS. The CDR3 sequence is CASSWDGYEQYF. CDR3 sequence (DNA): TGTGCCAGCAGCTGGGACGGCTACGAGCAGTACTTC.

The rearrangement uses TRBV19 and TRBJ2-6; no clear D. Trimming stripped 6 bases from V and 2 bases from J, with 5 bases between. Germline V gene data show CDR1 as LNHDA and CDR2 as SQIVND (reference sequence). CDR3 size: 13 residues. The CDR3 protein is CASRRAGANVLTF. CDR3 DNA sequence: TGTGCCAGTAGAAGGGCTGGGGCCAACGTCCTGACTTTC.

The sample holds one count of this clone. The chain carries TRBV4-3 and TRBJ2-5; D ambiguous. This CDR3 has 17 residues. Trimming took off 0 bases at V and 9 bases at J, with 23 bases between the two ends. The germline V gene encodes CDR1 LGHNA and CDR2 YSLEER. CDR3 in DNA: TGCGCCAGCAGCCAAGATCTGGCTCCGAGCCATAGTATGGCCCAGTACTTC. Protein product: CASSQDLAPSHSMAQYF.

As DNA, the CDR3 is TGTGCCAGCAGCCCTAACTTGGGCTACACCTTC. This sequence encodes CASSPNLGYTF. V usage is TRBV7-9 and J usage is TRBJ1-2, with D hard to call. Germline CDR1 SEHNR, CDR2 FQNEAQ (reference sequence). This CDR3 has 11 residues. The germline V and J ends were trimmed by 5 bases and 8 bases, with 9 bases remaining between them.

This chain connects TRBV5-4 to TRBJ2-3; D is perhaps TRBD1 (5 bases). The V end was cut by 4 bases, the J end by 4 bases, with 19 bases between. Germline loops: CDR1 SGHNT, CDR2 YYREEE (reference sequence). CDR3 length equals 16 residues. This CDR3 is CASSKTGLESADTQYF. CDR3 sequence (DNA): TGTGCCAGCAGCAAAACAGGCTTGGAGAGTGCAGATACGCAGTATTTT.

The rearrangement joins TRBV14 to TRBJ2-4, with unresolved D. CDR3 length: 17 residues. Germline loops: CDR1 SGHDN, CDR2 FVKESK. V was clipped by 4 bases and J by 1 base, with 17 bases between them. The CDR3 DNA reads as TGTGCCAGCAGCCCGCCGGTACCTCCTCGGGCCAAAAACATTCAGTACTTC. It yields the protein CASSPPVPPRAKNIQYF. The full variable domain, completed using reference TRBV14 and TRBJ2-4, is EAGVTQFPSHSVIEKGQTVTLRCDPISGHDNLYWYRRVMGKEIKFLLHFVKESKQDESGMPNNRFLAERTGGTYSTLKVQPAELEDSGVYFCASSPPVPPRAKNIQYFGAGTRLSVL.

This clone occurred a few times. Other nucleotide sequences in the sample specify the same CDR3. The chain employs TRBV11-3 and TRBJ2-1, with D tentatively TRBD2 (5 bases). The V gene's germline CDR1 is SGHNT and CDR2 YENEEA. V gave up 5 bases and J gave up 7 bases, with 15 bases separating them. The CDR3 length is 14 residues. CDR3 protein: CASSHREGGNEQFF. In nucleotides, the CDR3 is TGTGCCAGCAGCCACCGCGAGGGTGGGAATGAGCAGTTCTTC.

This clone was observed a few times. A much larger clone lies a single base off, so this may be a read error. J is TRBJ2-1 and V is TRBV6-1, with D perhaps matching TRBD2 (7 bases). Trimming left V 4 bases short and J 5 bases short, with 9 bases between. CDR1 MNHNS and CDR2 SASEGT come from the germline V gene. CDR3 size: 13 residues. For the CDR3, the DNA is TGTGCCAGCAGTGTGGGGGGGCACAATGAGCAGTTCTTC. This gives the protein CASSVGGHNEQFF.

This clone was seen more than once but under ten times. A far larger clone is just one base off, so this is likely a read error. The chain uses TRBV6-6 and TRBJ2-7; TRBD1 aligns across 7 bases. The CDR3 sequence is 12 residues long. The germline V gene encodes CDR1 MNHNY and CDR2 SVGAGI (reference sequence). V dropped 6 bases and J dropped 3; count of bases not matched to a gene: 2. CDR3 loop: CASRGTDYEQYF. The CDR3 coding sequence is TGTGCCAGCAGGGGGACAGACTACGAGCAGTACTTC.

This chain joins TRBV27 and TRBJ2-4; D unclear. Germline V CDR1 and CDR2: MNHEY, SMNVEV (reference sequence). The CDR3 runs 13 residues. Trimming left V 4 bases short and J 5 bases short, with 9 bases between. CDR3 bases: TGTGCCAGCAGTTCCGGGCGCGAAAACATTCAGTACTTC. Protein: CASSSGRENIQYF.

The rearrangement uses TRBV5-1 and TRBJ2-1; D gene ambiguous. Germline loops: CDR1 SGHRS, CDR2 YFSETQ. The CDR3 is 13 amino acids. Trimming stripped 3 bases from V and 9 bases from J, with 13 bases between. The CDR3 nucleotides are TGCGCCAGCAGCTGGGGAATTGGCAGTGAGCAGTTCTTC. Protein product: CASSWGIGSEQFF.

This chain connects TRBV7-8 to TRBJ2-7; possibly TRBD2 for D (5 bases). The CDR3 length is 14 residues. V shed 2 bases and J shed 6 bases, with 14 bases lying between them. Germline V CDR1 and CDR2: SGHVS, FQNEAQ. The CDR3 region is CASSLYRGYGEQYF. The CDR3 nucleotides read TGTGCCAGCAGCTTATACAGAGGGTACGGCGAGCAGTACTTC. Combining the CDR3 with reference TRBV7-8 and TRBJ2-7 gives the whole variable domain GAGVSQSPRYKVAKRGQDVALRCDPISGHVSLFWYQQALGQGPEFLTYFQNEAQLDKSGLPSDRFFAERPEGSVSTLKIQRTQQEDSAVYLCASSLYRGYGEQYFGPGTRLTVT.

The table lists this clone with many counts. The genes are TRBV10-3 and TRBJ1-1; D unclear. This CDR3 spans 14 amino acids. Germline CDR1 and CDR2: ENHRY and SYGVKD. The V end was cut by 3 bases, the J end by 4 bases, with 12 bases between. The CDR3 coding sequence is TGTGCCATCAGTGAACCCGCAGCAAGCACTGAAGCTTTCTTT. Protein product: CAISEPAASTEAFF.

This clone has more than one count but fewer than ten. The chain has TRBV6-5 and TRBJ2-7; the D gene is possibly TRBD2 (5 bases). The CDR3 contains 12 residues. Germline V gives CDR1 MNHEY, CDR2 SVGAGI. Trimming stripped 8 bases from V and 0 bases from J, with 8 bases between. The CDR3 DNA reads TGTGCCAGCGCGGGCACCTCCTACGAGCAGTACTTC. Amino acid sequence: CASAGTSYEQYF.

The count of this clone is one. The rearrangement links TRBV28 to TRBJ2-7; 8 bases align to TRBD2. V gave up 3 bases and J gave up 2 bases; unmatched junction bases: 9. This CDR3 region has 16 residues. The germline CDR1 and CDR2 sequences are MDHEN and SYDVKM. The CDR3 bases are TGTGCCAGCAGTTTCCCTCGGGAGGGGACCCCCTACGAGCAGTACTTC. Protein sequence: CASSFPREGTPYEQYF.

The rearrangement joins TRBV27 to TRBJ2-7; the match to TRBD1 covers 8 bases. Trimming removed 2 bases from V and 2 bases from J; junction bases left unmatched: 8. CDR3 length: 16 residues. CDR1 MNHEY and CDR2 SMNVEV come from the germline V gene (reference sequence). CDR3 coding DNA: TGTGCCAGCAGTTTACGGGGGACAGGTACCACCTACGAGCAGTACTTC. The encoded protein is CASSLRGTGTTYEQYF.

The chain couples TRBV6-5 to TRBJ1-1, with 7 bases matching TRBD1. The CDR3 totals 14 residues. Germline CDR1 and CDR2: MNHEY and SVGAGI. V lost 6 bases, J lost 10 bases, and 14 bases stayed unmatched. The CDR3: CASRDREGLERAFF. DNA for the CDR3: TGTGCCAGCAGAGACAGGGAAGGACTTGAACGAGCTTTCTTT.

CDR3 in DNA: TGCGCCAGCAGTCAGGTCGGGGTAGGAGGTCAGCCCCAGCATTTT. Translated, it gives CASSQVGVGGQPQHF. V usage is TRBV10-2 and J usage is TRBJ1-5; D unclear. V was pared by 5 bases and J by 6 bases, with 17 bases between. This CDR3 is built from 15 residues. Germline V lookup: CDR1 WSHSY, CDR2 SAAADI.